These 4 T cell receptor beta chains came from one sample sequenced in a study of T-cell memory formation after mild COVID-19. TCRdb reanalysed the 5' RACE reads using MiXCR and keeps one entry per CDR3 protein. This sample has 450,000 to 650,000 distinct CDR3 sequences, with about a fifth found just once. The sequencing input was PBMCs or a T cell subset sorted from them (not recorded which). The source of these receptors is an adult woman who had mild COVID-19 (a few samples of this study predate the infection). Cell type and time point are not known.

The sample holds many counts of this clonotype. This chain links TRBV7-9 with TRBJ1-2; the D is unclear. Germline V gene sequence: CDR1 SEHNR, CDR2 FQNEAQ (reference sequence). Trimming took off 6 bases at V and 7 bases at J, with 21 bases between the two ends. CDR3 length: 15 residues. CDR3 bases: TGTGCCAGCAGTCCGGAGGCGGGCGCCCTGGGTGGCTACACCTTC. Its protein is CASSPEAGALGGYTF.

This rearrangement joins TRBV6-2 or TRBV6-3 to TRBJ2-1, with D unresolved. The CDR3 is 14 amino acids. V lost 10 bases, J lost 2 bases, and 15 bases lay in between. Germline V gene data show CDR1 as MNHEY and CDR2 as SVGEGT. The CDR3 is CATKKPGPYNEQFF. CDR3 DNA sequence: TGTGCCACGAAAAAACCAGGTCCCTACAATGAGCAGTTCTTC.

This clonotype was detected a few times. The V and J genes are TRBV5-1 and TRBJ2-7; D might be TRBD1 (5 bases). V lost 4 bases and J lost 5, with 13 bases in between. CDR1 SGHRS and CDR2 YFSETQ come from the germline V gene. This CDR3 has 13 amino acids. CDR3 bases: TGCGCCAGCAGCCCGACAGTCTTCAACGAGCAGTACTTC. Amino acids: CASSPTVFNEQYF.

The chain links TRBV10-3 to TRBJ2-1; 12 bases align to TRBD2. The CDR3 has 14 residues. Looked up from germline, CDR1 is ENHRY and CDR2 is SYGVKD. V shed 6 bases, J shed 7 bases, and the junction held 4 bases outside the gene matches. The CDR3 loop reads CAIRASGGENEQFF. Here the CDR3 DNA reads TGTGCCATCAGGGCTAGCGGGGGGGAAAATGAGCAGTTCTTC.